This record concerns one TCR beta chain sequence. This specimen comes from a study of blood T cell repertoires in COVID-19. Study context: From the United States, Italy and Spain came samples of acute and convalescent COVID-19. Sample material is recorded as cDNA or gDNA derived from T cells, B-cell-depleted T cells, or PBMCs.

Germline lookup yields CDR1 GTSNPN and CDR2 SVGIG (reference sequence). The CDR3 runs 16 residues. The trim removed 4 bases at V and 6 bases at J, leaving 11 bases unmatched. In the original workflow: Estimated nucleated cell counts came from reference gene primer amplification. This table comes from immunoSEQ multiplex PCR, and its TCRdb copy is limited to in-frame clones, with some not included. For V, J and clone size, that table is used; D and trimming come from the DNA. Here the sample spans approximately 120,000 clones, roughly 88% being singletons. The chain has TRBV30 and TRBJ1-6; 8 bases are a match to TRBD1. The TCR sequence derives from a man aged 50 to 59 with acute or convalescent COVID-19. The specimen sequenced was peripheral blood. CDR3 region: CAWKYRQGMGNSPLHF. The CDR3 bases are TGTGCCTGGAAGTATAGACAGGGGATGGGTAATTCACCCCTCCACTTT.